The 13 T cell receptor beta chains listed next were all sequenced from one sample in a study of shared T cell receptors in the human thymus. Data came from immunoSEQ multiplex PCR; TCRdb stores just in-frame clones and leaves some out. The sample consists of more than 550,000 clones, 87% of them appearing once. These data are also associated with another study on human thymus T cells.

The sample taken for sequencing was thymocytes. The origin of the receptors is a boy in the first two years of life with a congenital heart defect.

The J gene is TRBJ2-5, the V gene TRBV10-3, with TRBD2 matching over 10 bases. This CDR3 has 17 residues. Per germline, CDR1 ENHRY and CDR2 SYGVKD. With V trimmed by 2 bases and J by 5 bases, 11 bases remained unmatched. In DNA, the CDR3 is TGTGCCATCAGTGAGACGCTCCGCACTAGCGGGGAGGAGACCCAGTACTTC. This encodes CAISETLRTSGEETQYF.

CDR3 loop: CASSLEFVSQGPSYEQYF. CDR3 sequence (DNA): TGTGCCAGCAGCTTAGAGTTCGTCAGTCAGGGGCCGAGCTACGAGCAGTACTTC. The chain uses TRBV11-2 and TRBJ2-7; possible D gene TRBD1, 6 bases. The CDR3 is 18 residues long. CDR1 and CDR2 (germline): SGHAT, FQNNGV. V was shortened by 0 bases and J by 3 bases, with 21 bases between the two germline ends.

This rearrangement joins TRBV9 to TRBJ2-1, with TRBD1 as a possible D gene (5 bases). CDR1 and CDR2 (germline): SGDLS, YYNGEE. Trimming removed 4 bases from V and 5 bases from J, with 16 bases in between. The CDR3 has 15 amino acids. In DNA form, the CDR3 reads TGTGCCAGCAGCCAAAGGGGCAAGGGGCACAATGAGCAGTTCTTC. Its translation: CASSQRGKGHNEQFF.

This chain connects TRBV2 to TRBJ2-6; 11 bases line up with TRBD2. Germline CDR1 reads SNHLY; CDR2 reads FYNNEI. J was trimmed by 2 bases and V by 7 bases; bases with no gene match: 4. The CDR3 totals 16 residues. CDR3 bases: TGTGCCAGCAAAACTAGCGGGAGCCCTGGGGCCAACGTCCTGACTTTC. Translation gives CASKTSGSPGANVLTF.

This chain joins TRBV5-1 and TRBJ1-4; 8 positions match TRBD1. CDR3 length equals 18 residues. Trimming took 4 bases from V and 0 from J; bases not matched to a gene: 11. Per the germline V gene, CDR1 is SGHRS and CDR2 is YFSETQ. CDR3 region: CASSLYPGGDATNEKLFF. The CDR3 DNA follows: TGCGCCAGCAGCCTGTACCCAGGGGGCGATGCAACTAATGAAAAACTGTTTTTT.

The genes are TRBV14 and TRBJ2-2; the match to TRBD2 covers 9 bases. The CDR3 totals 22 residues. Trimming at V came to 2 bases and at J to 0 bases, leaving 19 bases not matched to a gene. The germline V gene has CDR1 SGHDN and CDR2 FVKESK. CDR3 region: CASSQFERLAGTPNTNTGELFF. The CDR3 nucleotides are TGTGCCAGCAGCCAATTTGAGAGGCTAGCGGGAACACCAAACACGAACACCGGGGAGCTGTTTTTT.

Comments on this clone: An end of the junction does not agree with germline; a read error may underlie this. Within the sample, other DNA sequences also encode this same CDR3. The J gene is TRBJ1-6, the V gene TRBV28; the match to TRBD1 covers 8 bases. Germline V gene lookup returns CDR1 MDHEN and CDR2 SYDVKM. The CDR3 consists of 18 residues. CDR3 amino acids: CASSLWATGGRNNSPLHF. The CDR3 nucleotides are TGTGCCAGCAGTTTATGGGCCACAGGGGGTCGCAACAATTCCCCCCTCCACTTT.

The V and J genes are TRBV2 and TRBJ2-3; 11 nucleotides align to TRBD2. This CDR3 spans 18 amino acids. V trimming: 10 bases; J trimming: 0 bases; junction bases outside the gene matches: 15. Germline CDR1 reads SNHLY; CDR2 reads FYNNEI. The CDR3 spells CAILPSGGLAASTDTQYF. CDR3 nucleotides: TGTGCCATCTTACCCTCTGGGGGACTAGCGGCTAGCACAGATACGCAGTATTTT.

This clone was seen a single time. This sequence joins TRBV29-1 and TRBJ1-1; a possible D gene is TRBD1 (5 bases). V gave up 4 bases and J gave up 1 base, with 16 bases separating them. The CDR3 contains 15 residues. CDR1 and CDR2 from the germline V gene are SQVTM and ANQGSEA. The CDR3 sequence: CSVAFSGHWNTEAFF. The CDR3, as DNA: TGCAGCGTTGCGTTTTCCGGACATTGGAACACTGAAGCTTTCTTT.

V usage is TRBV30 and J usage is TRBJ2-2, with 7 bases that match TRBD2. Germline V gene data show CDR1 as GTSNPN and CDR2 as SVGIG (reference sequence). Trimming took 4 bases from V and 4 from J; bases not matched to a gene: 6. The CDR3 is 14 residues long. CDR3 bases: TGTGCCTGGAATTTAGGGAGGGCCACCGGGGAGCTGTTTTTT. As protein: CAWNLGRATGELFF.

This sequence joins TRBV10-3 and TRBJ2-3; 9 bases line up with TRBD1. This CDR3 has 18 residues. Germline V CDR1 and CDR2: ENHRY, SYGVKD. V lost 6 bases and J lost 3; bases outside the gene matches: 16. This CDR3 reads CAIRPPTNPGQGTDTQYF. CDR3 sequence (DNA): TGTGCCATCAGACCCCCCACTAATCCGGGACAGGGAACAGATACGCAGTATTTT.

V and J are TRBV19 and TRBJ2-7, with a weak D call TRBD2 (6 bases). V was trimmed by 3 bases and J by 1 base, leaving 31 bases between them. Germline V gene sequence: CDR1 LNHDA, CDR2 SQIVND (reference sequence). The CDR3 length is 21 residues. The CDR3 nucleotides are TGTGCCAGTAGTATGAGTGGAGTAGAGCCCACCGCGGGGAGGACGTCCTACGAGCAGTACTTC. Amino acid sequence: CASSMSGVEPTAGRTSYEQYF. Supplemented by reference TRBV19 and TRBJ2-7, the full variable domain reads DGGITQSPKYLFRKEGQNVTLSCEQNLNHDAMYWYRQDPGQGLRLIYYSQIVNDFQKGDIAEGYSVSREKKESFPLTVTSAQKNPTAFYLCASSMSGVEPTAGRTSYEQYFGPGTRLTVT.

DNA for the CDR3: TGTGCCAGCAGCCCAAAGGACAGGCAATACGAGCAGTACTTC. It yields the protein CASSPKDRQYEQYF. This chain connects TRBV11-2 to TRBJ2-7, with 7 positions matching TRBD1. CDR1 and CDR2 (germline): SGHAT, FQNNGV. This CDR3 contains 14 residues. V was pared by 5 bases and J by 4 bases, with 8 bases of the junction left unmatched.